Following are 9 T cell receptor beta chains from one sample sequenced in a study of T cells in Graves' hyperthyroidism and ophthalmopathy. Researchers took RNA transcripts and amplified the TCR beta CDR3 regions from them. The primer set for the first-round RT-PCR of the TCR CDR3 was HTBI. TCRdb reanalysed the multiplex PCR reads using MiXCR and keeps one entry per CDR3 protein. The sample has about 690,000 distinct CDR3 sequences, around 15% seen once. Sequencing used blood. The source is a man in his fifties with Graves' hyperthyroidism.

The chain joins TRBV12-5 to TRBJ2-3, with 8 bases lining up with TRBD1. Trimming at V came to 6 bases and at J to 2 bases, leaving 7 bases not matched to a gene. Germline CDR1 reads LGHNT; CDR2 reads FRNRAP. CDR3 size: 15 residues. The CDR3 nucleotides read TGTGCTAGTGGGGCCGGGACAGGACTCACAGATACGCAGTATTTT. As protein: CASGAGTGLTDTQYF.

V usage is TRBV3-1 and J usage is TRBJ2-5, with 8 bases aligning to TRBD1. This CDR3 is 16 amino acids long. Trimming cost V 0 bases and J 4 bases; bases outside gene matches: 7. Germline assignment: CDR1 LGHDT and CDR2 YNNKEL (reference sequence). The CDR3 is CASSQEGARGLETQYF. The CDR3 DNA sequence: TGTGCCAGCAGCCAAGAAGGAGCCAGGGGGCTAGAGACCCAGTACTTC.

Many counts were recorded for this clonotype. CDR3 region: CASRRNSYEQYF. The CDR3 DNA sequence: TGTGCCAGCAGACGGAACTCCTACGAGCAGTACTTC. This chain connects TRBV6-2 or TRBV6-3 to TRBJ2-7; unclear D gene. In germline, CDR1 is MNHEY, CDR2 SVGEGT. This CDR3 is built from 12 residues. V shed 6 bases and J shed 0 bases, with 6 bases lying between them.

This clonotype was counted a few times. The genes are TRBV5-8 and TRBJ2-1, with TRBD1 as a possible D gene (6 bases). CDR3 length equals 15 residues. Between the trimmed V and J ends, which lost 0 bases and 7 bases, there was a span of 14 bases. Germline CDR1 and CDR2: SGHTS and YDEGEE. In nucleotides, the CDR3 is TGTGCCAGCAGCTTGGAACTAGGGGGATTGAATGAGCAGTTCTTC. It is translated as CASSLELGGLNEQFF.

The chain is built from TRBV4-1 and TRBJ2-5; TRBD2 agrees at 10 bases. V lost 1 base to trimming and J lost 1 base; unmatched junction nucleotides: 3. Germline CDR1 reads MGHRA; CDR2 reads YSYEKL. The CDR3 has 16 residues. This CDR3 reads CASSQGTSGIQETQYF. CDR3 DNA: TGCGCCAGCAGCCAAGGGACTAGCGGCATCCAAGAGACCCAGTACTTC.

There are many counts of this clonotype. The chain carries TRBV6-2 or TRBV6-3 and TRBJ2-2; tentatively, D is TRBD1 (6 bases). CDR3 length: 14 amino acids. In germline, CDR1 is MNHEY, CDR2 SVGEGT. The V and J ends lost 6 bases and 3 bases respectively, with 11 bases between them. The CDR3 sequence: CASSKDRYTGELFF. Here the CDR3 DNA reads TGTGCCAGCAGCAAGGACAGATACACCGGGGAGCTGTTTTTT.

This clonotype was observed a handful of times. V and J are TRBV19 and TRBJ1-2; TRBD1 matches at 10 bases. This CDR3 has 15 amino acids. J was trimmed by 4 bases and V by 5 bases; bases with no gene match: 7. Germline lookup yields CDR1 LNHDA and CDR2 SQIVND (reference sequence). The CDR3 is CASSSRQGAGYGYTF. CDR3 bases: TGTGCCAGTAGTTCAAGACAGGGGGCTGGCTATGGCTACACCTTC.

This clonotype has at least ten counts. The rearrangement links TRBV6-1 to TRBJ1-1; D ambiguous. The germline CDR1 and CDR2 sequences are MNHNS and SASEGT. This CDR3 spans 15 amino acids. V lost 1 base and J 1 base, leaving 10 bases between the germline ends. CDR3 sequence: CASSEVLTTNTEAFF. Written as DNA, the CDR3 is TGTGCCAGCAGTGAAGTTCTGACAACGAACACTGAAGCTTTCTTT.

This clonotype was recorded at least ten times. V gene TRBV7-2 combines with J gene TRBJ2-1, with no clear D. This CDR3 spans 15 amino acids. Looked up from germline, CDR1 is SGHTA and CDR2 is FQGNSA. With 3 bases removed from V and 0 bases from J, the gap between germline ends came to 9 bases. The CDR3 protein is CASSFGVSSYNEQFF. The CDR3 nucleotides read TGTGCCAGCAGCTTTGGAGTTAGCTCCTACAATGAGCAGTTCTTC.